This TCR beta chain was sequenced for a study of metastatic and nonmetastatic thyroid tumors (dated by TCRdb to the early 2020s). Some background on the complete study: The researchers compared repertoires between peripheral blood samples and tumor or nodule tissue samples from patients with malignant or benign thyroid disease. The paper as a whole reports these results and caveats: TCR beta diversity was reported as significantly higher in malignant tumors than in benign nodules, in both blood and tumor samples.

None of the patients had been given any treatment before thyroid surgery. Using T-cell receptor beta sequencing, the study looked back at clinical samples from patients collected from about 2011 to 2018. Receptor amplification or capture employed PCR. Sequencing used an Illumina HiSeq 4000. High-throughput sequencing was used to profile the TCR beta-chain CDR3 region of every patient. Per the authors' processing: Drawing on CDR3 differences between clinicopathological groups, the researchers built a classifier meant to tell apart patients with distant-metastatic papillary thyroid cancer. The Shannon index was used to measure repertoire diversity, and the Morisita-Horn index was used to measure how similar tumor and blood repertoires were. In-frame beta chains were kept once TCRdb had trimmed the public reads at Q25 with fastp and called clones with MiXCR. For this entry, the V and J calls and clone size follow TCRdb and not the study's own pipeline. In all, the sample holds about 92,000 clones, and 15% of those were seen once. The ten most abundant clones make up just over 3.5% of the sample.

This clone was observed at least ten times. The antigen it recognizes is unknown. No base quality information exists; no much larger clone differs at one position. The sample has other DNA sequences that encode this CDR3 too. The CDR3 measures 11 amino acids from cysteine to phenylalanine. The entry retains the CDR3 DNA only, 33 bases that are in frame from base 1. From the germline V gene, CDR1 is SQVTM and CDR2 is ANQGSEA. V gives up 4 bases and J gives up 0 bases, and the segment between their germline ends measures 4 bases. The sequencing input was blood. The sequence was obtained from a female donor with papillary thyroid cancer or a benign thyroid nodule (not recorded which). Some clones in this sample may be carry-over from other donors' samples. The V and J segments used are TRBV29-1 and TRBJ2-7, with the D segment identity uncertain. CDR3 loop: CSVGDSYEQYF. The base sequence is TGCAGCGTTGGGGACTCCTACGAGCAGTACTTC.